A single sample is the source of the 5 T cell receptor beta chains below, sequenced in a study of blood T cell repertoires in COVID-19. Method: immunoSEQ multiplex PCR; TCRdb's copy keeps in-frame clones and lacks some. This repertoire shows about 320,000 clones, roughly 85% found once; its top ten account for 7.2%. Sequenced input: peripheral blood. All receptors derive from a human donor in a cohort sampled during active COVID-19.

The V and J genes are TRBV19 and TRBJ2-7; 8 bases fit TRBD1. The V and J ends lost 2 bases and 2 bases, in that order; junction bases with no gene match: 5. There are 15 residues in the CDR3. Per the germline V gene, CDR1 is LNHDA and CDR2 is SQIVND (reference sequence). The CDR3 region is CASSIFQGAPYEQYF. The CDR3 DNA reads as TGTGCCAGTAGTATATTTCAGGGGGCCCCCTACGAGCAGTACTTC.

This clone was observed once. This chain joins TRBV21-1 and TRBJ2-6; the table gives TRBD1 as D, unverified against the DNA. TRBV21-1 is a listed pseudogene. This CDR3 is built from 21 residues. This CDR3 is CASSKAPGTGYGLAGANVLTF. In DNA form, the CDR3 reads TGTGCCAGCAGCAAAGCCCCCGGGACAGGCTACGGTTTGGCTGGGGCCAACGTCCTGACTTTC.

The chain has TRBV19 and TRBJ2-1; 7 bases align to TRBD1. CDR1 and CDR2 from the germline V gene are LNHDA and SQIVND (reference sequence). Trimming took 8 bases from V and 6 from J; bases not matched to a gene: 13. This CDR3 comprises 15 residues. This CDR3 reads CASRSRDRQTNEQFF. CDR3 bases: TGTGCCAGTCGCAGCCGGGACAGACAAACCAATGAGCAGTTCTTC.

The chain employs TRBV5-1 and TRBJ1-2, with D maybe TRBD1 (5 bases). This CDR3 region has 15 residues. From germline, CDR1 is SGHRS and CDR2 YFSETQ. Trimming stripped 0 bases from V and 7 bases from J, with 16 bases between. CDR3 sequence: CASSLAQGQGGGYTF. The CDR3 DNA sequence: TGCGCCAGCAGCTTGGCCCAAGGCCAGGGCGGTGGCTACACCTTC.

This clone is a singleton in its sample. The gene calls are TRBV30 and TRBJ1-5, with 7 bases aligning to TRBD1. V lost 1 base, J lost 0 bases, and 6 bases stayed unmatched. The germline CDR1 and CDR2 sequences are GTSNPN and SVGIG (reference sequence). This CDR3 contains 16 residues. This CDR3 reads CAWSANRGYSNQPQHF. The CDR3 coding sequence is TGTGCCTGGAGTGCGAACAGGGGATATAGCAATCAGCCCCAGCATTTT. Together with reference TRBV30 and TRBJ1-5, the CDR3 gives the full variable domain: SQTIHQWPATLVQPVGSPLSLECTVEGTSNPNLYWYRQAAGRGLQLLFYSVGIGQISSEVPQNLSASRPQDRQFILSSKKLLLSDSGFYLCAWSANRGYSNQPQHFGDGTRLSIL.